A single sample gave rise to the 22 T cell receptor beta chains below, sequenced in a study of blood T cell repertoires in COVID-19. Assay used: immunoSEQ multiplex PCR; TCRdb lists only in-frame clones, some missing. The sample consists of 200,000 to 300,000 clones, approximately 80% of them appearing once. Sequences were obtained from peripheral blood. These receptors all come from a woman aged 55-70 years with active or convalescent COVID-19.

V usage is TRBV7-9 and J usage is TRBJ1-2; the match to TRBD1 covers 7 bases. The ends lost 5 bases at V and 6 bases at J; junction bases unmatched: 6. This CDR3 comprises 13 residues. Per germline, CDR1 SEHNR and CDR2 FQNEAQ (reference sequence). CDR3 in amino acids: CASSRDRENGYTF. CDR3 bases: TGTGCCAGCAGCCGCGACAGGGAGAATGGCTACACCTTC. Together with reference TRBV7-9 and TRBJ1-2, the CDR3 gives the full variable domain: DTGVSQNPRHKITKRGQNVTFRCDPISEHNRLYWYRQTLGQGPEFLTYFQNEAQLEKSRLLSDRFSAERPKGSFSTLEIQRTEQGDSAMYLCASSRDRENGYTFGSGTRLTVV.

This chain uses TRBV19 with TRBJ1-5, with D perhaps matching TRBD1 (5 bases). Trimming left V 5 bases short and J 0 bases short, with 11 bases between. CDR1 and CDR2 from the germline V gene are LNHDA and SQIVND (reference sequence). The CDR3 has 15 amino acids. This CDR3 is CASSHPGISNQPQHF. As DNA, the CDR3 is TGTGCCAGTAGTCACCCAGGGATTAGCAATCAGCCCCAGCATTTT.

CDR3 sequence reads: CASSLSTSGTVPFF. As DNA, the CDR3 is TGTGCCAGCAGTCTCTCGACTAGCGGGACGGTCCCGTTCTTC. V gene TRBV6-5 combines with J gene TRBJ2-1, with 11 bases that match TRBD2. The CDR3 runs 14 residues. V trimming: 5 bases; J trimming: 15 bases; junction bases outside the gene matches: 12. Germline CDR1 and CDR2: MNHEY and SVGAGI.

The J gene is TRBJ2-4, the V gene TRBV3-1 (or the pseudogene TRBV3-2), with TRBD1 matching over 8 bases. CDR1 and CDR2 from the germline V gene are LGHDT and YNNKEL (reference sequence). The CDR3 sequence is 17 residues long. With V trimmed by 1 base and J by 0 bases, 5 bases remained unmatched. The CDR3 protein is CASSQVGTGIAKNIQYF. The CDR3 DNA sequence: TGTGCCAGCAGCCAAGTTGGGACAGGAATAGCCAAAAACATTCAGTACTTC.

This chain uses TRBV4-1 with TRBJ2-3; 8 positions agree with TRBD2. The CDR3 has 17 amino acids. Germline V gene sequence: CDR1 MGHRA, CDR2 YSYEKL. The V segment lost 1 base and the J segment 2 bases; nucleotides outside the gene matches: 8. This CDR3 reads CASSQVIGSGVTDTQYF. DNA of the CDR3: TGCGCCAGCAGCCAAGTAATTGGTAGCGGGGTCACAGATACGCAGTATTTT.

The sample holds one count of this clone. The chain uses TRBV6-1 and TRBJ1-5; no definite D call. Per the germline V gene, CDR1 is MNHNS and CDR2 is SASEGT. V lost 0 bases to trimming and J lost 6 bases, with 15 bases between them. The CDR3 consists of 16 residues. CDR3 residues: CASSEAPRGLAQPQHF. The CDR3 region has the DNA TGTGCCAGCAGTGAAGCGCCTCGCGGGTTGGCTCAGCCCCAGCATTTT.

This chain uses TRBV6-9 with TRBJ1-5; TRBD1 might be the D (5 bases). The CDR3 runs to 15 residues. Trimming took 1 base from V and 2 from J, leaving 9 bases between them. Germline loops: CDR1 MNHGY, CDR2 SVAAGI. CDR3 protein: CASSYYRSGNQPQHF. CDR3 DNA: TGTGCCAGCAGTTATTACAGGAGCGGCAATCAGCCCCAGCATTTT.

The CDR3 nucleotides read TGTGCCAGCAGCATACAGGGGTTTAATGGCTACACCTTC. The encoded protein is CASSIQGFNGYTF. The genes are TRBV28 and TRBJ1-2; 7 bases are shared with TRBD1. The junction had 7 bases not matched to a gene; V was cut back by 6 bases and J by 6 bases. The CDR3 is 13 amino acids. The germline V gene has CDR1 MDHEN and CDR2 SYDVKM.

This chain connects TRBV6-5 to TRBJ2-5; perhaps TRBD2 as D (7 bases). CDR1 is MNHEY, CDR2 SVGAGI, per germline. The CDR3 is 13 residues long. V lost 10 bases, J lost 3 bases, and 15 bases lay in between. CDR3 nucleotide sequence: TGTGCCACCACGGAGGGGGGGGAAGAGACCCAGTACTTC. Translation: CATTEGGEETQYF.

V is TRBV7-9 and J is TRBJ1-4; D perhaps matches TRBD1 (6 bases). Germline V gives CDR1 SEHNR, CDR2 FQNEAQ (reference sequence). The CDR3 totals 15 residues. V shed 10 bases and J shed 3 bases, with 18 bases lying between them. The CDR3 DNA reads TGTGCCACGAATGGGGGGGCAAGTTCTAATGAAAAACTGTTTTTT. Its translation: CATNGGASSNEKLFF.

The rearrangement joins TRBV6-1 to TRBJ2-2; 8 bases are a match to TRBD2. Germline CDR1 MNHNS, CDR2 SASEGT. The J segment lost 5 bases and the V segment lost 4 bases, leaving 9 bases of the junction unmatched. This CDR3 has 16 amino acids. CDR3 sequence: CASSVRGRSGTGELFF. The CDR3 nucleotides are TGTGCCAGCAGTGTCCGCGGGAGGTCAGGGACCGGGGAGCTGTTTTTT.

The J gene is TRBJ2-1, the V gene TRBV29-1, with 9 bases matching TRBD2. V shed 7 bases, J shed 4 bases, and the junction held 2 bases outside the gene matches. CDR1 SQVTM and CDR2 ANQGSEA come from the germline V gene. CDR3 length equals 12 residues. Here the CDR3 DNA reads TGCAGCGCTAGCGGGACTTACAATGAGCAGTTCTTC. Translation gives CSASGTYNEQFF.

V usage is TRBV6-5 and J usage is TRBJ1-1; maybe TRBD1 (5 bases). Per germline, CDR1 MNHEY and CDR2 SVGAGI. There are 14 residues in the CDR3. Trimming shortened V by 6 bases and J by 5 bases, and 16 bases separated the two germline ends. CDR3 coding DNA: TGTGCCAGCAGATCTGGAGGGCGGGGGACTGAAGCTTTCTTT. Its translation: CASRSGGRGTEAFF.

V gene TRBV18 combines with J gene TRBJ1-5; a weak D match, TRBD1 (5 bases). The CDR3 sequence is 14 residues long. Trimming removed 6 bases from V and 3 bases from J, with 12 bases in between. The germline CDR1 and CDR2 sequences are KGHSH and LQKENI. CDR3 nucleotide sequence: TGTGCCAGCTCCCCGAGCAGGGTCAATCAGCCCCAGCATTTT. Translation gives CASSPSRVNQPQHF.

The chain uses TRBV7-8 and TRBJ2-5, with a possible D match to TRBD2 (5 bases). The CDR3 contains 14 residues. Trimming took 5 bases from V and 0 from J, leaving 10 bases between them. CDR1 is SGHVS and CDR2 is FQNEAQ in the germline V gene. The CDR3 here is CASSRGENQETQYF. DNA of the CDR3: TGTGCCAGCAGCCGGGGAGAAAACCAAGAGACCCAGTACTTC.

This chain links TRBV9 with TRBJ1-2; D gene ambiguous. The V end lost 7 bases, the J end lost 3 bases, and 16 bases lay between the germline ends. The CDR3 spans 14 residues. CDR1 SGDLS and CDR2 YYNGEE come from the germline V gene. In nucleotides, the CDR3 is TGTGCCAGCCGGCCCGGAGTTACGGACTATGGCTACACCTTC. Protein sequence: CASRPGVTDYGYTF.

The V call is TRBV7-2, the J call TRBJ1-6; D gene ambiguous. This CDR3 is 13 amino acids long. Deletions cut 4 bases from V and 9 bases from J, with 10 bases between. CDR1 and CDR2 (germline): SGHTA, FQGNSA. CDR3 sequence (DNA): TGTGCCAGCAGCTCCGCGGAGGGTTCACCCCTCCACTTT. Encoded protein: CASSSAEGSPLHF.

This clone was seen just once. The chain links TRBV19 to TRBJ2-7, with 11 bases aligning to TRBD2. J lost 1 base, V lost 3 bases, and 2 bases had no gene match. Germline loops: CDR1 LNHDA, CDR2 SQIVND (reference sequence). The CDR3 is made up of 15 amino acids. The CDR3 DNA reads as TGTGCCAGTAGTATCACTAGCGGGAGTTCCTACGAGCAGTACTTC. This translates into CASSITSGSSYEQYF.

The V and J genes are TRBV27 and TRBJ2-1, with a possible D match to TRBD1 (5 bases). Germline CDR1 and CDR2: MNHEY and SMNVEV (reference sequence). Trimming took off 5 bases at V and 2 bases at J, with 7 bases between the two ends. The CDR3 covers 13 residues. Here the CDR3 reads CASSQGTYNEQFF. The CDR3 DNA reads as TGTGCCAGCAGTCAGGGAACCTACAATGAGCAGTTCTTC.

The chain employs TRBV27 and TRBJ1-6; 8 bases are shared with TRBD1. The CDR3 has 15 residues. CDR1 and CDR2 from the germline V gene are MNHEY and SMNVEV (reference sequence). Trimming removed 6 bases from V and 10 bases from J; junction bases left unmatched: 11. The CDR3 is CASRHMGQALSPLHF. Written as DNA, the CDR3 is TGTGCCAGCAGACACATGGGACAGGCTCTATCACCCCTCCACTTT.

The chain joins TRBV4-2 to TRBJ2-1, with 8 bases that match TRBD1. The CDR3 is 16 residues long. Germline CDR1 and CDR2: LGHNA and YNFKEQ. V shed 1 base and J 1 base; nucleotides not matched to a gene: 3. The CDR3 DNA is TGTGCCAGCAGCCAAGGTCAGGGGGCTTCCTACAATGAGCAGTTCTTC. It codes for CASSQGQGASYNEQFF.

The V gene is TRBV10-3, the J gene TRBJ2-2, with 9 bases lining up with TRBD1. V trimming: 4 bases; J trimming: 6 bases; junction bases outside the gene matches: 6. There are 15 residues in the CDR3. Germline V gene lookup returns CDR1 ENHRY and CDR2 SYGVKD. CDR3 loop: CAISGGQGRAGELFF. DNA of the CDR3: TGTGCCATCAGTGGGGGACAGGGTCGGGCCGGGGAGCTGTTTTTT.